This T cell receptor (beta chain) emerged from a study of T cell responses to AZD1222 COVID-19 vaccine. Clones were sequenced by immunoSEQ multiplex PCR, and TCRdb holds only the in-frame ones, with some missing. Found here are roughly 140,000 clones, around nine tenths of them singletons; the top ten hold 2.5% to 3.5%. The V gene's germline CDR1 is SGHDN and CDR2 FVKESK. Between the trimmed V and J ends, which lost 0 bases and 4 bases, there was a span of 10 bases. The CDR3 runs to 15 residues. This clone was found once. Its antigen is not identified. Study conclusions and caveats: Clonal diversity may have been underestimated in mostly white British donors.

The TCR comes from an adult who received the AZD1222 COVID-19 vaccine. Sequenced material: peripheral blood, taken 28 days after the second AZD1222 dose. The J gene is TRBJ1-3, the V gene TRBV14; D possibly corresponds to TRBD1 (5 bases). The CDR3 DNA is TGTGCCAGCAGCCAAGACAGGGAATTAGGAAACACCATATATTTT. It encodes CASSQDRELGNTIYF.